Sequencing of this T cell receptor (beta chain) was carried out in a study of shared clonotypes between healthy human individuals. As for the study in general: Plates per donor: three CD4 naive, three CD4 memory, two CD8 naive, one CD8 memory.

Overall study results and limits: It was anticipated that sequencing depth would influence how many clonotypes donors shared.

Turning to this clone: Its antigen is not known.

The repertoire was sequenced with immunoSEQ multiplex PCR; TCRdb's copy has only in-frame clones and lacks some. The table shows about 1 million clones, with about three quarters occurring only once. This CDR3 comprises 13 residues. CDR1 and CDR2 (germline): KGHSH, LQKENI. Trimming took off 3 bases at V and 1 base at J, with 6 bases between the two ends. The sequence derives from a man between 18 and 29 years old in good health. Sequences were obtained from memory CD4+ T cells sorted from blood. Indicated subset: CD45RA-negative fraction. V is TRBV18 and J is TRBJ1-1; unclear D gene. CDR3 nucleotide sequence: TGTGCCAGCTCACCCAATTCGAACACTGAAGCTTTCTTT. Amino acids: CASSPNSNTEAFF.